What follows are 30 T cell receptor beta chains derived from one specimen sequenced in a study of technical replicates of blood from a few donors. Repertoires were generated with immunoSEQ multiplex PCR, while TCRdb's copy carries only in-frame clones and drops some. The data show around 84,000 clones, with 85% to 95% seen just once and around 0.24% held by the top ten. The sample was T cells isolated from PBMCs. The receptors shown here come from a human donor in good health.

This sequence joins TRBV5-1 and TRBJ2-5; TRBD2 agrees at 11 bases. The CDR3 is 15 amino acids. Unmatched junction bases numbered 3, after V lost 1 base and J lost 4 bases. Germline V gene lookup returns CDR1 SGHRS and CDR2 YFSETQ. The CDR3 loop reads CASSLTSGRGETQYF. CDR3 DNA: TGCGCCAGCAGCTTGACTAGCGGGAGAGGAGAGACCCAGTACTTC.

The CDR3 is CASSQDPTGLHGYTF. The DNA for the CDR3 is TGTGCCAGCAGCCAAGATCCGACAGGGCTCCATGGCTACACCTTC. The chain joins TRBV14 to TRBJ1-2; 7 bases are a match to TRBD1. CDR1 is SGHDN, CDR2 FVKESK, per germline. Germline trimming cut 0 bases from V and 6 bases from J; bases unmatched to any gene: 7. The CDR3 is 15 residues long.

The V and J genes are TRBV27 and TRBJ1-1; 10 bases match TRBD1. V lost 2 bases and J lost 0; bases outside the gene matches: 9. Per the germline V gene, CDR1 is MNHEY and CDR2 is SMNVEV (reference sequence). The CDR3 covers 18 residues. CDR3 in amino acids: CASSLDRGRGIVNTEAFF. In nucleotides, the CDR3 is TGTGCCAGCAGTTTAGACAGGGGGCGCGGGATCGTGAACACTGAAGCTTTCTTT.

The chain joins TRBV2 to TRBJ2-3; D not resolved. CDR1 is SNHLY and CDR2 is FYNNEI in the germline V gene. Trimming took off 1 base at V and 0 bases at J, with 20 bases between the two ends. CDR3 length: 19 residues. CDR3 in amino acids: CASSEGLGRVNPSTDTQYF. The CDR3 DNA sequence: TGTGCCAGCAGTGAAGGACTGGGTCGAGTAAATCCTAGCACAGATACGCAGTATTTT.

This chain connects TRBV15 to TRBJ1-6; D not resolved. V shed 2 bases and J shed 1 base, with 24 bases lying between them. This CDR3 has 21 amino acids. Germline CDR1 LNHNV, CDR2 YYDKDF (reference sequence). CDR3 nucleotides: TGTGCCACCAGCAGAACCGGCCCCGGGGTTACAGATAGATCCTATAATTCACCCCTCCACTTT. Amino acids: CATSRTGPGVTDRSYNSPLHF.

The genes are TRBV19 and TRBJ1-4, with a weak D call TRBD1 (6 bases). With 5 bases removed from V and 12 bases from J, the gap between germline ends came to 16 bases. The CDR3 totals 13 residues. The germline V gene has CDR1 LNHDA and CDR2 SQIVND (reference sequence). CDR3 nucleotide sequence: TGTGCCAGTAGTCTCGACAGGTTTGGAGAACTGTTTTTT. Its translation: CASSLDRFGELFF.

The V and J genes are TRBV6-1 and TRBJ1-4; tentative D call: TRBD1 (5 bases). Trimming took 4 bases from V and 8 from J, leaving 14 bases between them. The CDR3 spans 14 residues. Germline V gene sequence: CDR1 MNHNS, CDR2 SASEGT. CDR3 in amino acids: CASSGDSQSEKLFF. The DNA of the CDR3 is TGTGCCAGCAGTGGGGACTCCCAAAGCGAAAAACTGTTTTTT.

This chain uses TRBV7-9 with TRBJ2-7, with D perhaps matching TRBD1 (6 bases). Between the trimmed V and J ends, which lost 3 bases and 3 bases, there was a span of 9 bases. Germline V gene data show CDR1 as SEHNR and CDR2 as FQNEAQ (reference sequence). There are 13 residues in the CDR3. Written as DNA, the CDR3 is TGTGCCAGCAGCTTCGGGACAATCTACGAGCAGTACTTC. Its translation is CASSFGTIYEQYF.

This clone was picked up one time. V usage is TRBV9 and J usage is TRBJ1-3, with D unclear. Trimming shortened V by 6 bases and J by 0 bases, and 13 bases separated the two germline ends. CDR3 size: 15 residues. Germline V CDR1 and CDR2: SGDLS, YYNGEE. The DNA for the CDR3 is TGTGCCAGCACCTCTGGACTGAACTCTGGAAACACCATATATTTT. Translated: CASTSGLNSGNTIYF.

The rearrangement uses TRBV6-5 and TRBJ1-1, with D tentatively TRBD1 (6 bases). The CDR3 extends over 15 amino acids. V gave up 6 bases and J gave up 7 bases, with 21 bases separating them. The germline V gene has CDR1 MNHEY and CDR2 SVGAGI. CDR3 sequence reads: CASSPPTGPQGEAFF. The CDR3, as DNA: TGTGCCAGCAGCCCACCTACAGGGCCTCAGGGTGAAGCTTTCTTT.

This sequence joins TRBV5-6 and TRBJ2-1; D is ambiguous. V was shortened by 3 bases and J by 0 bases, with 13 bases between the two germline ends. This CDR3 spans 16 amino acids. The V gene's germline CDR1 is SGHDT and CDR2 YYEEEE. The CDR3 loop reads CASSSSLQSSYNEQFF. The CDR3 DNA reads TGTGCCAGCAGCTCTTCTTTACAAAGCTCCTACAATGAGCAGTTCTTC.

This clone was seen once. This chain connects TRBV7-9 to TRBJ1-4; the match to TRBD1 covers 7 bases. The germline gives CDR1 SEHNR, CDR2 FQNEAQ (reference sequence). The junction had 7 bases not matched to a gene; V was cut back by 4 bases and J by 8 bases. This CDR3 has 14 residues. CDR3 in amino acids: CASSSTGSNEKLFF. As DNA, the CDR3 is TGTGCCAGCAGCTCGACAGGGTCAAACGAAAAACTGTTTTTT. The full variable domain, with the rest looked up from reference TRBV7-9 and TRBJ1-4, is DTGVSQNPRHKITKRGQNVTFRCDPISEHNRLYWYRQTLGQGPEFLTYFQNEAQLEKSRLLSDRFSAERPKGSFSTLEIQRTEQGDSAMYLCASSSTGSNEKLFFGSGTQLSVL.

The chain combines TRBV11-2 with TRBJ1-5; D may be TRBD1 (5 bases). With 1 base removed from V and 7 bases from J, the gap between germline ends came to 8 bases. CDR3 length: 13 residues. Germline loops: CDR1 SGHAT, CDR2 FQNNGV. In DNA, the CDR3 is TGTGCCAGCAGCTTAGTGGAGGGGCAGCCCCAGCATTTT. This gives the protein CASSLVEGQPQHF.

The chain employs TRBV19 and TRBJ1-2; TRBD1 agrees at 10 bases. Germline assignment: CDR1 LNHDA and CDR2 SQIVND (reference sequence). The CDR3 loop spans 13 amino acids. The trim removed 7 bases at V and 7 bases at J, leaving 6 bases unmatched. The CDR3 DNA is TGTGCCAGTATCCCGGGACAGGGGTTTGGCTACACCTTC. Translated: CASIPGQGFGYTF. Complete variable domain (other parts from reference TRBV19 and TRBJ1-2): DGGITQSPKYLFRKEGQNVTLSCEQNLNHDAMYWYRQDPGQGLRLIYYSQIVNDFQKGDIAEGYSVSREKKESFPLTVTSAQKNPTAFYLCASIPGQGFGYTFGSGTRLTVV.

Worth noting for this clone: Within the sample, other DNA sequences also encode this same CDR3. The V gene is TRBV30, the J gene TRBJ1-2; D may be TRBD1 (5 bases). CDR1 is GTSNPN and CDR2 is SVGIG in the germline V gene (reference sequence). The CDR3 sequence is 12 residues long. V was pared by 3 bases and J by 4 bases, with 9 bases between. CDR3 residues: CAWSRQGYGYTF. CDR3 nucleotide sequence: TGTGCCTGGAGCCGCCAGGGCTATGGCTACACCTTC.

This clone has only a few counts. The rearrangement uses TRBV7-8 and TRBJ2-7, with D unclear. The V gene's germline CDR1 is SGHVS and CDR2 FQNEAQ. CDR3 length equals 16 residues. The V and J ends lost 4 bases and 2 bases respectively, with 18 bases between them. CDR3 coding DNA: TGTGCCAGCAGCTGGAGACGGGTCCCTAGAACCTACGAGCAGTACTTC. Residues: CASSWRRVPRTYEQYF.

The V gene is TRBV4-1, the J gene TRBJ1-3, with 8 bases fitting TRBD1. The CDR3 covers 19 residues. Germline V gene data show CDR1 as MGHRA and CDR2 as YSYEKL. Germline trimming cut 0 bases from V and 7 bases from J; bases unmatched to any gene: 17. CDR3 sequence: CASSQDSTGTGLRRNTIYF. The CDR3 coding sequence is TGCGCCAGCAGCCAAGATAGTACCGGGACAGGCCTCCGGCGGAACACCATATATTTT.

The chain is built from TRBV5-6 and TRBJ2-7, with D perhaps TRBD2 (6 bases). The CDR3 loop spans 13 amino acids. Trimming pared 9 bases from V and 4 bases from J, leaving 17 bases between. Looked up from germline, CDR1 is SGHDT and CDR2 is YYEEEE. The CDR3 DNA sequence: TGTGCCACCCGCCCGGGGGTCGAGTACGAGCAGTACTTC. Amino acids: CATRPGVEYEQYF.

The V call is TRBV6-4, the J call TRBJ1-3, with D possibly TRBD1 on 6 matching bases. Trimming shortened V by 8 bases and J by 4 bases, and 15 bases separated the two germline ends. Germline CDR1 reads MRHNA; CDR2 reads SNTAGT. CDR3 length equals 14 residues. The CDR3 DNA sequence: TGTGCCAGCCCGGGGACAAGGGAGGGAAACACCATATATTTT. This codes for CASPGTREGNTIYF.

CDR3 sequence (DNA): TGTGCCAGCAGCCAAGGAGTCGGGAGAACCTACGAGCAGTACTTC. Translated: CASSQGVGRTYEQYF. The chain is built from TRBV14 and TRBJ2-7; a possible D gene is TRBD2 (6 bases). This CDR3 is 15 amino acids long. CDR1 is SGHDN, CDR2 FVKESK, per germline. The V and J ends lost 1 base and 2 bases respectively, with 12 bases between them.

This clone occurred once. The rearrangement uses TRBV19 and TRBJ2-1; 7 nucleotides align to TRBD2. Germline V gene data show CDR1 as LNHDA and CDR2 as SQIVND (reference sequence). The ends lost 3 bases at V and 2 bases at J; junction bases unmatched: 4. The CDR3 spans 15 residues. The CDR3 DNA is TGTGCCAGTAGTATGGGAGGGCAGACCTACAATGAGCAGTTCTTC. Encoded protein: CASSMGGQTYNEQFF.

CDR3 coding DNA: TGCGCCAGCAGCCCCGACAGCTACTATGGCTACACCTTC. Its translation: CASSPDSYYGYTF. V and J are TRBV5-1 and TRBJ1-2, with D possibly being TRBD1 (5 bases). Trimming cost V 4 bases and J 3 bases, with 10 bases left between them. This CDR3 has 13 amino acids. From germline, CDR1 is SGHRS and CDR2 YFSETQ.

This chain joins TRBV19 and TRBJ2-6; possibly TRBD2 for D (6 bases). Germline CDR1 reads LNHDA; CDR2 reads SQIVND (reference sequence). V shed 5 bases and J shed 2 bases, with 7 bases lying between them. This CDR3 has 14 residues. The DNA of the CDR3 is TGTGCCAGTAGTTGGAGGGCTGGGGCCAACGTCCTGACTTTC. Translated: CASSWRAGANVLTF. Variable domain in full (rest from reference TRBV19 and TRBJ2-6): DGGITQSPKYLFRKEGQNVTLSCEQNLNHDAMYWYRQDPGQGLRLIYYSQIVNDFQKGDIAEGYSVSREKKESFPLTVTSAQKNPTAFYLCASSWRAGANVLTFGAGSRLTVL.

The chain combines TRBV2 with TRBJ2-7, with a tentative D call TRBD1 (6 bases). This CDR3 spans 14 amino acids. V was trimmed by 6 bases and J by 4 bases, leaving 16 bases between them. Germline CDR1 reads SNHLY; CDR2 reads FYNNEI. The chain's CDR3 is CASRDRDTAYEQYF. CDR3 sequence (DNA): TGTGCCAGCAGAGACCGGGACACCGCGTACGAGCAGTACTTC.

V gene TRBV6-1 combines with J gene TRBJ2-1, with 9 nucleotides matching TRBD1. V shed 3 bases, J shed 8 bases, and the junction held 11 bases outside the gene matches. CDR3 length equals 16 residues. Germline lookup yields CDR1 MNHNS and CDR2 SASEGT. CDR3 loop: CASSEEGQGFSDEQFF. The CDR3 DNA sequence: TGTGCCAGCAGTGAGGAGGGACAGGGATTTTCGGATGAGCAGTTCTTC.

The chain is built from TRBV19 and TRBJ2-7, with TRBD1 identical over 8 bases. The germline V gene encodes CDR1 LNHDA and CDR2 SQIVND (reference sequence). This CDR3 is built from 15 residues. V shed 5 bases, J shed 3 bases, and the junction held 9 bases outside the gene matches. The CDR3 DNA sequence: TGTGCCAGTAGTCCTGGTTACGGACAGGGCTACGAGCAGTACTTC. Translated, it gives CASSPGYGQGYEQYF. Looking up the rest from reference TRBV19 and TRBJ2-7 gives the full variable domain: DGGITQSPKYLFRKEGQNVTLSCEQNLNHDAMYWYRQDPGQGLRLIYYSQIVNDFQKGDIAEGYSVSREKKESFPLTVTSAQKNPTAFYLCASSPGYGQGYEQYFGPGTRLTVT.

The chain recombines TRBV6-5 with TRBJ2-7; 8 nucleotides agree with TRBD1. From germline, CDR1 is MNHEY and CDR2 SVGAGI. The CDR3 runs to 14 residues. V dropped 8 bases and J dropped 3; count of bases not matched to a gene: 9. The CDR3 DNA reads TGTGCCAGCCGCCAACAGGGGGTCCACTACGAGCAGTACTTC. Translating it yields CASRQQGVHYEQYF.

The chain couples TRBV5-1 to TRBJ2-6, with 8 bases matching TRBD2. Germline loops: CDR1 SGHRS, CDR2 YFSETQ. With V trimmed by 4 bases and J by 1 base, 10 bases remained unmatched. The CDR3 loop spans 18 amino acids. The CDR3 loop is CASSPGPGLVSGANVLTF. Here the CDR3 DNA reads TGCGCCAGCAGCCCAGGCCCGGGACTAGTGTCTGGGGCCAACGTCCTGACTTTC.

This chain connects TRBV10-2 to TRBJ1-1, with TRBD1 as a possible D gene (5 bases). From germline, CDR1 is WSHSY and CDR2 SAAADI. The CDR3 sequence is 14 residues long. V lost 4 bases, J lost 2 bases, and 11 bases lay in between. The CDR3 DNA is TGCGCCAGCAGTGGTGTGACAGCCAACACTGAAGCTTTCTTT. It specifies CASSGVTANTEAFF.

This clone was seen just once. V is TRBV7-6 and J is TRBJ2-3; tentatively, D is TRBD1 (5 bases). The CDR3 is 18 residues long. Germline V gene lookup returns CDR1 SGHVS and CDR2 FNYEAQ. Trimming removed 1 base from V and 2 bases from J, with 19 bases in between. The CDR3 loop is CASSLDSGARGDTDTQYF. The CDR3 DNA reads TGTGCCAGCAGCTTAGATTCTGGGGCCAGAGGTGACACAGATACGCAGTATTTT. The full variable domain, completed using reference TRBV7-6 and TRBJ2-3, is GAGVSQSPRYKVTKRGQDVALRCDPISGHVSLYWYRQALGQGPEFLTYFNYEAQQDKSGLPNDRFSAERPEGSISTLTIQRTEQRDSAMYRCASSLDSGARGDTDTQYFGPGTRLTVL.